This is a list of T cell receptor beta chains from one sample in a study of vaccination and CD4 T cells after COVID-19. For these TCRs, the target antigens are not known. Each CDR3 protein is one row after TCRdb ran MiXCR on the PCR reads. Of more than 15,000 distinct CDR3 sequences detected, about 46% appear once; the ten largest clones hold 5.5% to 6.5%. This sample comprised CD4+ T cells from blood, cultured in vitro, obtained before SARS-CoV-2 vaccination. The receptors stem from a human donor who had recovered from COVID-19. CDR3s include the opening cysteine and the closing phenylalanine or tryptophan. A D gene is named only where the DNA matches it firmly. Not all rows give a size; the values are once, few, many and, for expanded clones, a class.

cdr3_nt cdr3_aa j_call d_call v_call clone_size
TGTGCCAGCAGTTCTCGACAGGGGGCCACAGATACGCAGTATTTT CASSSRQGATDTQYF TRBJ2-3 TRBD1 TRBV27 few
TGTGCCAGCAGTCCCGGGACAGCCGGAAACACCATATATTTT CASSPGTAGNTIYF TRBJ1-3 TRBD1 TRBV27 few
TGCAGTGCTAGAGTGGGCGGATTCTCCTACAATGAGCAGTTCTTC CSARVGGFSYNEQFF TRBJ2-1 NA TRBV20-1 NA
TGTGCCAGCAGTGGACAGAGCAATCAGCCCCAGCATTTT CASSGQSNQPQHF TRBJ1-5 NA TRBV6-1 NA
TGTGCCAGCAGCCTACGGGACAGGGCACACGAGCAGTACTTC CASSLRDRAHEQYF TRBJ2-7 TRBD1 TRBV7-8 few
TGTGCCAGCATGGGCAGAGAGACCCAGTACTTC CASMGRETQYF TRBJ2-5 NA TRBV25-1 NA
TGTGCCAGCAGTTTATTGGACAGCTACGAGCAGTACTTC CASSLLDSYEQYF TRBJ2-7 NA TRBV27 few
TGCGCCAGCAGCCCCGAGCCCCCCCAGGAGACCCAGTACTTC CASSPEPPQETQYF TRBJ2-5 NA TRBV5-1 NA
TGTGCCAGCAGTACTGGGGACAGATATAATTCACCCCTCCACTTT CASSTGDRYNSPLHF TRBJ1-6 TRBD1 TRBV28 NA
TGCAGTGCTCGCGGGAGCGGCACAGATACGCAGTATTTT CSARGSGTDTQYF TRBJ2-3 TRBD2 TRBV20-1 few
TGTGCCAGCAGTGAACAGGGGGGTTCGAATCAGCCCCAGCATTTT CASSEQGGSNQPQHF TRBJ1-5 TRBD1 TRBV6-1 NA
TGTGCCAGCAGCTTGGGGGGGGACAGCGGACTTTCTAACTATGGCTACACCTTC CASSLGGDSGLSNYGYTF TRBJ1-2 TRBD1 TRBV5-4 NA
TGTGCCAGCAGTGCGGGTCCTCTTCAGTTCTTC CASSAGPLQFF TRBJ2-1 NA TRBV7-2 NA
TGTGCCACTGGGGACAGGGGCATAGCCAAAAACATTCAGTACTTC CATGDRGIAKNIQYF TRBJ2-4 TRBD1 TRBV6-2/TRBV6-3 NA
TGTGCCAGCAGCTTCGGAAGGACTAGCGGCGGCGGGGAGACCCAGTACTTC CASSFGRTSGGGETQYF TRBJ2-5 TRBD2 TRBV7-9 NA
TGCAGTGCCCGAAACGCCAGGGGATCTGAAGCTTTCTTT CSARNARGSEAFF TRBJ1-1 NA TRBV20-1 once
TGTGCCAGCAGAAGACAGAAGAGCTCCTACAATGAGCAGTTCTTC CASRRQKSSYNEQFF TRBJ2-1 NA TRBV6-1 NA
TGTGCCAGCAGTTACTCGAATAAAGGGCGGAATGGCTACACCTTC CASSYSNKGRNGYTF TRBJ1-2 NA TRBV6-2/TRBV6-3 NA
TGCAGTGCCCCTCGTACAGATACGCAGTATTTT CSAPRTDTQYF TRBJ2-3 NA TRBV20-1 NA
TGTGCCAGTAGCCCGACAGCCGTCTATGGCTACACCTTC CASSPTAVYGYTF TRBJ1-2 NA TRBV19 few
TGTGCCAGCAGGCTTCTCGCTGGCGGGAGGGGAGAGACCCAGTACTTC CASRLLAGGRGETQYF TRBJ2-5 TRBD2 TRBV2 once
TGCGCCAGCGTAAAGAGGTTTTGGACAGGGGGTCATCAGCCCCAGCATTTT CASVKRFWTGGHQPQHF TRBJ1-5 TRBD1 TRBV23-1 NA
TGCGCCAGCAGCCAGGCGGGGGGGCCAGATACGCAGTATTTT CASSQAGGPDTQYF TRBJ2-3 TRBD2 TRBV4-1 NA
TGTGCCAGTAGTATACGGGGTGAGCAGTTCTTC CASSIRGEQFF TRBJ2-1 NA TRBV19 NA
TGTGCCAGCTCACCTTCCGAGGGGCGCTGGGAGACCCAGTACTTC CASSPSEGRWETQYF TRBJ2-5 NA TRBV18 NA
TGTGCCAGCAGTTATTTTGGTCCCTACGAGCAGTACTTC CASSYFGPYEQYF TRBJ2-7 NA TRBV6-5 NA
TGCAGTGCTAGAGATCCATTACGACATTCAACCCTCCACTTT CSARDPLRHSTLHF TRBJ1-6 NA TRBV20-1 once
TGTGCCAGCAGCTTCGACAGGGCGGGCTACACCTTC CASSFDRAGYTF TRBJ1-2 TRBD1 TRBV7-9 few
TGCAGCGTCCGGGACAATCCGAGTGAGCAGTTCTTC CSVRDNPSEQFF TRBJ2-1 NA TRBV29-1 NA
TGTGCCAGCAGTTTAATCCCCCAAGAGACCCAGTACTTC CASSLIPQETQYF TRBJ2-5 NA TRBV27 NA
TGTGCCAGTAGTACACGAGAGACTAGGTTAATGCAAGAGACCCAGTACTTC CASSTRETRLMQETQYF TRBJ2-5 NA TRBV19 few
TGTGCCACCAGCAGAGGTCGGGTCTCCTACGAGCAGTACTTC CATSRGRVSYEQYF TRBJ2-7 NA TRBV15 few
TGTGCCAGCAGGAAGACAACGAACACCGGGGAGCTGTTTTTT CASRKTTNTGELFF TRBJ2-2 NA TRBV6-1 few
TGTGCCACTCAACAGGGCGGGGAAAACACCATATATTTT CATQQGGENTIYF TRBJ1-3 NA TRBV28 NA
TGTGCCAGCAGTTTGACGGACACTCCCCCCTACGAGCAGTACTTC CASSLTDTPPYEQYF TRBJ2-7 NA TRBV7-3 NA
TGCAGTGCTAGAGTCCGACTAGCGGGGGGGCCCCAGACCCAGTACTTC CSARVRLAGGPQTQYF TRBJ2-5 TRBD2 TRBV20-1 few
TGTGCCAGCAGCTTAATAGGGACAGGGGGCAGGACAGATACGCAGTATTTT CASSLIGTGGRTDTQYF TRBJ2-3 TRBD1 TRBV7-2 NA
TGTGCCAGCAGTTCTCCGGGACAGGGGGCCTACGAGCAGTACTTC CASSSPGQGAYEQYF TRBJ2-7 TRBD1 TRBV27 few
TGTGCCAGCACCGGGTGGGTGACCTCGGCCGGGGAGCTGTTTTTT CASTGWVTSAGELFF TRBJ2-2 NA TRBV7-9 few
TGTGCCAGCAGCTTAGGGACAGGGGGCTTTAGAGGCGCTTTCGAGCAGTACTTC CASSLGTGGFRGAFEQYF TRBJ2-7 TRBD1 TRBV7-8 NA
TGCGCCAGCAGCGGACAGGGTGAGCCCCAGCATTTT CASSGQGEPQHF TRBJ1-5 TRBD1 TRBV5-1 NA
TGCAGTGCTAGAGGGGACCACACAGATACGCAGTATTTT CSARGDHTDTQYF TRBJ2-3 NA TRBV20-1 few
TGTGCCAGCAGGTATCAGGGCGAGGGGCAGTTCTTC CASRYQGEGQFF TRBJ2-1 NA TRBV11-3 NA
TGTGCCAGCAGTTTAGGGTTAGCGCCAGATACGCAGTATTTT CASSLGLAPDTQYF TRBJ2-3 NA TRBV27 few
TGCAGTGCTTTGACAGGGTCGAATTCACCCCTCCACTTT CSALTGSNSPLHF TRBJ1-6 TRBD1 TRBV20-1 NA
TGTGCCAGCAGCTTGAGACAGGGTGGAGAGACCCAGTACTTC CASSLRQGGETQYF TRBJ2-5 TRBD1 TRBV7-6 NA
TGTGCCAGCAGCTTAATGGGTACGGGGTTCAACAATGAGCAGTTCTTC CASSLMGTGFNNEQFF TRBJ2-1 NA TRBV7-3 NA
TGCAGTGCTAACAGAGGGACAGATACGCAGTATTTT CSANRGTDTQYF TRBJ2-3 NA TRBV20-1 few
TGTGCCAGCAGTGCTCAACTAGCGGGAGATAACGGGGAGCTGTTTTTT CASSAQLAGDNGELFF TRBJ2-2 TRBD2 TRBV6-1 NA
TGCAGTGCTAGAGATCAGAGCGGGGGGGCCGGGTACAGAACGCAGTATTTT CSARDQSGGAGYRTQYF TRBJ2-3 TRBD2 TRBV20-1 NA
TGTGCCAGCAGCCCCGCCGGCGGGAGCGTCACAGATACGCAGTATTTT CASSPAGGSVTDTQYF TRBJ2-3 TRBD2 TRBV7-2 NA
TGTGCCAGTAGTGTAAACAGGGTCATGAACACTGAAGCTTTCTTT CASSVNRVMNTEAFF TRBJ1-1 NA TRBV19 NA
TGTGCCACCAGTGATCGGGAGTGGGGTGGGCAGTTCTTC CATSDREWGGQFF TRBJ2-1 NA TRBV24-1 few
TGTGCCAGTAGCACGGCGGGAGTCTACAATGAGCAGTTCTTC CASSTAGVYNEQFF TRBJ2-1 TRBD2 TRBV19 NA